This T cell receptor beta chain was documented in a study of cytomegalovirus exposure and HLA in healthy donors. Primers: 60 Vbeta forward and 13 Jbeta reverse. Clones were read by immunoSEQ multiplex PCR, and TCRdb kept only the in-frame ones, dropping some. The sample consists of roughly 190,000 clones, 82% of them appearing once. CDR3 length: 15 residues. V was pared by 2 bases and J by 7 bases, with 10 bases of the junction left unmatched. CDR1 and CDR2 (germline): GTSNPN, SVGIG (reference sequence). Donors likely had unrecorded immune exposures despite being nominally healthy when sampled. V gene TRBV30 combines with J gene TRBJ2-1, with 8 bases aligning to TRBD2. The receptor was derived from a woman aged 18-30 years in good health and CMV-seronegative. The sample consisted of PBMCs. In DNA form, the CDR3 reads TGTGCCTGGAGTACCCAAGCGGGAGAGACTAATGAGCAGTTCTTC. Translated, it gives CAWSTQAGETNEQFF.